This TCR beta chain was found in a study of OX40 agonist ivuxolimab in advanced cancers. Study observations and caveats: Individuals who were partial responders at 0.1-3.0 mg/kg had clonal expansion that ranked among the lowest. Within 6 weeks, CD4+ and CD8+ blood T cells expanded clonally at 0.1 to 3.0 mg/kg.

Method: immunoSEQ multiplex PCR; TCRdb's copy keeps in-frame clones and lacks some. The repertoire has about 64,000 clones, roughly nine tenths of them found once; the top ten carry 0.67%. The V end was cut by 5 bases, the J end by 0 bases, with 10 bases between. The CDR3 runs to 14 residues. Germline CDR1 is SGHRS and CDR2 is YFSETQ. Regarding this clone: Its antigen is still unknown.

The chain uses TRBV5-1 and TRBJ2-3; D is ambiguous. This clonotype was obtained from an adult with an advanced solid tumor such as melanoma, head and neck, liver or kidney cancer. The specimen comprised CD4+ or CD8+ T cells sorted from blood, sampled in a trial of the OX40 agonist ivuxolimab. The CDR3 nucleotides are TGCGCCAGCAGTTGGCGATCTAGCACAGATACGCAGTATTTT. It is translated as CASSWRSSTDTQYF.